The 32 T cell receptor beta chains in this list originate from one sample, sequenced in a study of CD8 T cells in ankylosing spondylitis. Study-level findings and limits: A motif of 7 or 8 highly homologous TCR beta variants was seen as apparently characteristic of ankylosing spondylitis blood.

TCRdb passed the 5' RACE reads through MiXCR, listing each CDR3 protein once. The table shows about 750,000 distinct CDR3 sequences, with 15% to 20% occurring only once. These receptors' targets are unknown. Sequenced sample: blood, either unsorted or a sorted T cell fraction (not recorded which). All receptors derive from a male donor with ankylosing spondylitis.

V and J are TRBV7-2 and TRBJ2-1; a weak D match, TRBD1 (6 bases). The CDR3 is 15 residues long. The V gene lost 5 bases and the J gene lost 10 bases, with 21 bases spanning the gap. Germline CDR1 and CDR2: SGHTA and FQGNSA. As DNA, the CDR3 is TGTGCCAGCAGCCCTGGGACATCTTCCCGGGTAGAGCAGTTCTTC. Amino acids: CASSPGTSSRVEQFF. Looking up the rest from reference TRBV7-2 and TRBJ2-1 gives the full variable domain: GAGVSQSPSNKVTEKGKDVELRCDPISGHTALYWYRQSLGQGLEFLIYFQGNSAPDKSGLPSDRFSAERTGGSVSTLTIQRTQQEDSAVYLCASSPGTSSRVEQFFGPGTRLTVL.

The V gene is TRBV3-1, the J gene TRBJ2-7; D call uncertain. V gave up 3 bases and J gave up 3 bases, with 9 bases separating them. The germline gives CDR1 LGHDT, CDR2 YNNKEL (reference sequence). This CDR3 has 13 amino acids. The CDR3 reads CASSQGTCYEQYF. The CDR3 DNA is TGTGCCAGCAGCCAGGGCACCTGCTACGAGCAGTACTTC.

This clonotype was recorded many times. CDR3 nucleotide sequence: TGCGCCAGCAGCTTGCTAGCGGGGGGTGTGACAGATACGCAGTATTTT. Its translation is CASSLLAGGVTDTQYF. The V gene is TRBV5-1, the J gene TRBJ2-3; 11 bases are shared with TRBD2. CDR3 length: 16 residues. Germline V gene lookup returns CDR1 SGHRS and CDR2 YFSETQ. Trimming at V came to 1 base and at J to 3 bases, leaving 4 bases not matched to a gene.

This clonotype was detected only a few times. The gene calls are TRBV20-1 and TRBJ1-1; TRBD1 agrees at 7 bases. The germline CDR1 and CDR2 sequences are DFQATT and SNEGSKA (reference sequence). The CDR3 is 15 residues long. V lost 6 bases to trimming and J lost 4 bases; unmatched junction nucleotides: 14. As DNA, the CDR3 is TGCAGTGCAACCTCCCCTACAGGGGAAGGCACTGAAGCTTTCTTT. Protein sequence: CSATSPTGEGTEAFF.

This chain uses TRBV27 with TRBJ2-1, with D unclear. Trimming stripped 1 base from V and 7 bases from J, with 17 bases between. This CDR3 region has 16 residues. Germline V CDR1 and CDR2: MNHEY, SMNVEV (reference sequence). This CDR3 reads CASSLFGSTHRNEQFF. The CDR3 coding sequence is TGTGCCAGCAGTTTATTCGGGTCCACCCACCGTAATGAGCAGTTCTTC.

This clonotype has only a few counts. V usage is TRBV12-3 or TRBV12-4 and J usage is TRBJ2-2; tentatively, D is TRBD2 (5 bases). V was cut by 7 bases and J by 7 bases, with 13 bases left in between. The CDR3 contains 13 residues. CDR3 sequence (DNA): TGTGCCAGCATCGAACGGGGTGGCGGGGAGCTGTTTTTT. Residues: CASIERGGGELFF.

The chain uses TRBV12-3 or TRBV12-4 and TRBJ2-1; TRBD2 matches 8 bases. J lost 4 bases, V lost 2 bases, and 4 bases had no gene match. The length of the CDR3 is 15 residues. The CDR3 region has the DNA TGTGCCAGCAGTTTATCGACGGGGGGGTACAATGAGCAGTTCTTC. This encodes CASSLSTGGYNEQFF.

This clonotype has a count of ten or more. The chain links TRBV19 to TRBJ1-1; TRBD1 agrees at 8 bases. Looked up from germline, CDR1 is LNHDA and CDR2 is SQIVND (reference sequence). This CDR3 contains 15 residues. With V trimmed by 6 bases and J by 7 bases, 13 bases remained unmatched. CDR3 bases: TGTGCCAGTAGACATCCATCGCCGGGACAGGATGAAGCTTTCTTT. Residues: CASRHPSPGQDEAFF. Drawing the rest from reference TRBV19 and TRBJ1-1, the complete variable domain is DGGITQSPKYLFRKEGQNVTLSCEQNLNHDAMYWYRQDPGQGLRLIYYSQIVNDFQKGDIAEGYSVSREKKESFPLTVTSAQKNPTAFYLCASRHPSPGQDEAFFGQGTRLTVV.

The DNA for the CDR3 is TGTGCCAGCAGCTTAGGGGACAGAATTAATCAGCCCCAGCATTTT. Translated, it gives CASSLGDRINQPQHF. The chain links TRBV7-2 to TRBJ1-5; 7 bases are shared with TRBD1. The CDR3 contains 15 residues. Germline V gives CDR1 SGHTA, CDR2 FQGNSA. The trim removed 1 base at V and 4 bases at J, leaving 4 bases unmatched. Full variable domain (outside the CDR3, taken from reference TRBV7-2 and TRBJ1-5): GAGVSQSPSNKVTEKGKDVELRCDPISGHTALYWYRQSLGQGLEFLIYFQGNSAPDKSGLPSDRFSAERTGGSVSTLTIQRTQQEDSAVYLCASSLGDRINQPQHFGDGTRLSIL.

This clonotype occurred a few times. CDR3 in DNA: TGTGCCAGCAGCCCGCGCATCGGCGGGGAGACCCAGTACTTC. Translation gives CASSPRIGGETQYF. This chain joins TRBV4-2 and TRBJ2-5, with D maybe TRBD2 (5 bases). Germline loops: CDR1 LGHNA, CDR2 YNFKEQ. The CDR3 sequence is 14 residues long. V lost 4 bases to trimming and J lost 5 bases, with 14 bases between them.

This clonotype occurred a few times. The chain is built from TRBV10-3 and TRBJ2-5, with TRBD1 as a possible D gene (5 bases). There are 15 residues in the CDR3. The V end was cut by 3 bases, the J end by 1 base, with 12 bases between. From germline, CDR1 is ENHRY and CDR2 SYGVKD. This CDR3 is CAISDPLDSQETQYF. CDR3 DNA: TGTGCCATCAGTGATCCCCTCGACAGCCAAGAGACCCAGTACTTC.

The chain links TRBV4-2 to TRBJ1-6, with D uncertain. The CDR3 spans 14 residues. Looked up from germline, CDR1 is LGHNA and CDR2 is YNFKEQ. Trimming cost V 0 bases and J 14 bases, with 14 bases left between them. CDR3 in DNA: TGTGCCAGCAGCCAAGAACTTAAGGGCAGGACCCTCCACTTT. Translated: CASSQELKGRTLHF.

This sequence joins TRBV20-1 and TRBJ2-1, with TRBD2 matching 8 bases. The CDR3 consists of 13 residues. Unmatched junction bases numbered 5, after V lost 2 bases and J lost 8 bases. Looked up from germline, CDR1 is DFQATT and CDR2 is SNEGSKA (reference sequence). CDR3 in amino acids: CSARIAGGYEQFF. The CDR3 DNA reads TGCAGTGCTAGAATTGCGGGAGGTTATGAGCAGTTCTTC.

There are a few counts of this clonotype. The V gene is TRBV3-1, the J gene TRBJ1-6; 8 bases fit TRBD1. The V and J ends lost 10 bases and 7 bases, in that order; junction bases with no gene match: 12. Germline lookup yields CDR1 LGHDT and CDR2 YNNKEL (reference sequence). The CDR3 has 15 residues. In nucleotides, the CDR3 is TGTGCCACCAAGACAGGGGATAGATTAAATTCACCCCTCCACTTT. This encodes CATKTGDRLNSPLHF.

The gene calls are TRBV12-3 or TRBV12-4 and TRBJ2-1; 11 bases match TRBD2. V was pared by 6 bases and J by 10 bases, with 11 bases of the junction left unmatched. CDR3 size: 15 residues. As DNA, the CDR3 is TGTGCCAGCAGACAGGGGACTAGCGGCACTGGGGAGCAGTTCTTC. It encodes CASRQGTSGTGEQFF.

In this sample, this clonotype turned up a few times. V and J are TRBV20-1 and TRBJ2-7; D is unclear. The CDR3 is made up of 13 amino acids. Per germline, CDR1 DFQATT and CDR2 SNEGSKA (reference sequence). V dropped 3 bases and J dropped 2 bases, with 11 bases sitting between them. The CDR3 nucleotides are TGCAGTGCTAGCGACGAGGTGCCCTACGAGCAGTACTTC. Translated, it gives CSASDEVPYEQYF.

The V call is TRBV20-1, the J call TRBJ1-4; 7 bases line up with TRBD1. The germline CDR1 and CDR2 sequences are DFQATT and SNEGSKA (reference sequence). V lost 4 bases, J lost 2 bases, and 7 bases stayed unmatched. The CDR3 is made up of 15 amino acids. The CDR3 DNA follows: TGCAGTGCTAACAGGCCGACAGGGACTAATGAAAAACTGTTTTTT. Translated: CSANRPTGTNEKLFF.

This clonotype was seen more than once but under ten times. The V gene is TRBV28, the J gene TRBJ1-2; the D is unclear. CDR3 size: 14 residues. V lost 2 bases to trimming and J lost 11 bases, with 18 bases between them. Germline CDR1 reads MDHEN; CDR2 reads SYDVKM. CDR3 sequence reads: CASSLAPTGSGYTF. CDR3 sequence (DNA): TGTGCCAGCAGTTTAGCCCCCACGGGCTCGGGGTACACCTTC.

This clonotype came up a few times. The genes are TRBV28 and TRBJ2-3; TRBD2 matches 14 bases. CDR1 MDHEN and CDR2 SYDVKM come from the germline V gene. The CDR3 is 16 residues long. V shed 5 bases, J shed 5 bases, and the junction held 6 bases outside the gene matches. CDR3 residues: CASSQGLAGAQDTQYF. The CDR3 nucleotides read TGTGCCAGCAGTCAGGGACTAGCGGGAGCGCAAGATACGCAGTATTTT.

This clonotype showed up many times. The CDR3 here is CASSLFGGYNEQFF. DNA for the CDR3: TGTGCCAGCAGTTTATTCGGGGGGTACAATGAGCAGTTCTTC. J is TRBJ2-1 and V is TRBV27; 7 bases line up with TRBD2. Trimming took 1 base from V and 4 from J; bases not matched to a gene: 1. The CDR3 covers 14 residues. CDR1 and CDR2 (germline): MNHEY, SMNVEV (reference sequence).

The CDR3 protein is CASSRSSGSSYEQYF. The CDR3 coding sequence is TGCGCCAGCAGCCGCTCTAGCGGGAGCTCCTACGAGCAGTACTTC. The rearrangement uses TRBV4-1 and TRBJ2-7, with TRBD2 matching 10 bases. This CDR3 spans 15 amino acids. Trimming cost V 4 bases and J 0 bases; bases outside gene matches: 3. Germline V lookup: CDR1 MGHRA, CDR2 YSYEKL.

The chain uses TRBV2 and TRBJ2-5; 8 nucleotides align to TRBD2. V lost 5 bases and J lost 3; bases outside the gene matches: 17. This CDR3 region has 18 residues. Germline CDR1 and CDR2: SNHLY and FYNNEI. CDR3 residues: CASSWFRFGVSGKETQYF. The DNA for the CDR3 is TGTGCCAGCAGTTGGTTTCGATTCGGGGTTAGCGGGAAAGAGACCCAGTACTTC.

V gene TRBV2 combines with J gene TRBJ2-1; no reliable D call. The V gene lost 7 bases and the J gene lost 4 bases, with 8 bases spanning the gap. CDR1 and CDR2 from the germline V gene are SNHLY and FYNNEI. CDR3 length: 12 residues. Here the CDR3 DNA reads TGTGCCAGCACTCGATGGTACAATGAGCAGTTCTTC. Translating it yields CASTRWYNEQFF.

This clonotype has only a few counts. This chain uses TRBV3-1 with TRBJ1-2; D not resolved. The CDR3 length is 14 residues. The V and J ends lost 1 base and 0 bases respectively, with 6 bases between them. CDR1 is LGHDT, CDR2 YNNKEL, per germline (reference sequence). The CDR3 reads CASSQVSANYGYTF. The CDR3 coding sequence is TGTGCCAGCAGCCAAGTCTCCGCTAACTATGGCTACACCTTC.

The chain joins TRBV27 to TRBJ1-6; D not certain. Trimming stripped 3 bases from V and 9 bases from J, with 12 bases between. The CDR3 extends over 14 amino acids. From germline, CDR1 is MNHEY and CDR2 SMNVEV (reference sequence). CDR3 nucleotide sequence: TGTGCCAGCAGTTTGAGGGTTTCGTCTTCACCCCTCCACTTT. Translated: CASSLRVSSSPLHF.

This clonotype was counted a few times. In DNA, the CDR3 is TGTGCCAGCAGCTTAGGGGTTAGTACGCAGTATTTT. Translating it yields CASSLGVSTQYF. The chain uses TRBV11-2 and TRBJ2-3; D remains ambiguous. The CDR3 has 12 amino acids. Trimming took 1 base from V and 8 from J, leaving 7 bases between them. CDR1 and CDR2 from the germline V gene are SGHAT and FQNNGV. The complete variable domain, with remaining parts taken from reference TRBV11-2 and TRBJ2-3, reads EAGVAQSPRYKIIEKRQSVAFWCNPISGHATLYWYQQILGQGPKLLIQFQNNGVVDDSQLPKDRFSAERLKGVDSTLKIQPAKLEDSAVYLCASSLGVSTQYFGPGTRLTVL.

Only a few counts were recorded for this clonotype. V and J are TRBV12-3 or TRBV12-4 and TRBJ2-1; possibly TRBD2 for D (5 bases). Trimming removed 2 bases at V and 7 bases at J, with 12 bases between. CDR3 length: 14 residues. For the CDR3, the DNA is TGTGCCAGCAGTTTATCGGGGATTGGGAATGAGCAGTTCTTC. The encoded protein is CASSLSGIGNEQFF.

This clonotype was found a few times. The V call is TRBV7-2, the J call TRBJ1-5; TRBD1 matches 7 bases. The germline V gene has CDR1 SGHTA and CDR2 FQGNSA. This CDR3 region has 14 residues. V was clipped by 1 base and J by 7 bases; unmatched bases: 4. CDR3 region: CASSLVGGQQPQHF. CDR3 DNA sequence: TGTGCCAGCAGCTTAGTAGGGGGCCAACAGCCCCAGCATTTT. The full variable domain, its missing parts supplied by reference TRBV7-2 and TRBJ1-5, is GAGVSQSPSNKVTEKGKDVELRCDPISGHTALYWYRQSLGQGLEFLIYFQGNSAPDKSGLPSDRFSAERTGGSVSTLTIQRTQQEDSAVYLCASSLVGGQQPQHFGDGTRLSIL.

This clonotype was recorded a few times. The CDR3 reads CASSRTLAKDGGYTF. CDR3 DNA sequence: TGCGCCAGCAGCCGCACCTTGGCCAAGGACGGTGGCTACACCTTC. The J gene is TRBJ1-2, the V gene TRBV4-1; no clear D gene. The CDR3 is made up of 15 amino acids. V dropped 4 bases and J dropped 7 bases, with 19 bases sitting between them. Looked up from germline, CDR1 is MGHRA and CDR2 is YSYEKL.

CDR3 in DNA: TGTGCCAGCAGTGAGGGACAGGGTCTTGGTTACGAGCAGTACTTC. Its protein product is CASSEGQGLGYEQYF. V usage is TRBV12-3 or TRBV12-4 and J usage is TRBJ2-7; TRBD1 agrees at 9 bases. The CDR3 has 15 amino acids. J gave up 4 bases and V 5 bases, and 9 bases lay outside the gene matches.

This clonotype was seen a handful of times. The CDR3 coding sequence is TGTGCCAGCAGCCAAGGGGCCGCTGAAGCTTTCTTT. Its translation: CASSQGAAEAFF. The chain employs TRBV12-3 or TRBV12-4 and TRBJ1-1; D possibly corresponds to TRBD1 (5 bases). CDR3 length: 12 amino acids. The germline V and J ends were trimmed by 6 bases and 6 bases, with 11 bases remaining between them.

Details on this clonotype: Germline is not matched at one junction end, which may reflect a read error. This rearrangement joins TRBV20-1 to TRBJ1-1, with TRBD1 as a possible D gene (6 bases). The germline gives CDR1 DFQATT, CDR2 SNEGSKA (reference sequence). The CDR3 is 14 residues long. CDR3 protein: CSAIRPTGNNEAFF. CDR3 DNA sequence: TGCAGTGCTATTCGCCCGACAGGAAACAATGAAGCTTTCTTT.